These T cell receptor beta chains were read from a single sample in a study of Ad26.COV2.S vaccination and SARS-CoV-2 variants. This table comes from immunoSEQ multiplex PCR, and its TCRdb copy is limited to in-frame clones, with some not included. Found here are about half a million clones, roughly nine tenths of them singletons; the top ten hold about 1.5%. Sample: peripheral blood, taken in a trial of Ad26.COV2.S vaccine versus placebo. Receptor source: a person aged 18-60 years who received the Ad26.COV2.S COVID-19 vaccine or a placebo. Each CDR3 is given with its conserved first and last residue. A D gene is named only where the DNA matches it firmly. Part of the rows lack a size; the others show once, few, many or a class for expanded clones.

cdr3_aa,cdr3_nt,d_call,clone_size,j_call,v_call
CSAREGNGYTF,TGCAGTGCTAGAGAAGGGAATGGCTACACCTTC,-,-,TRBJ1-2,TRBV20-1
CASSPQGGLPFYEQYF,TGTGCCAGCTCGCCCCAGGGGGGACTCCCTTTCTACGAGCAGTACTTC,-,-,TRBJ2-7,TRBV18
CSVAPGGVYNEQFF,TGCAGCGTTGCCCCCGGAGGGGTTTACAATGAGCAGTTCTTC,-,-,TRBJ2-1,TRBV29-1
CATSDYPYNEQFF,TGTGCCACCAGTGACTACCCCTACAATGAGCAGTTCTTC,-,once,TRBJ2-1,TRBV24-1
CASSLVAVTGGSTDTQYF,TGTGCCAGCAGCTTAGTGGCAGTGACGGGGGGGTCCACAGATACGCAGTATTTT,TRBD2,once,TRBJ2-3,TRBV7-8
CASSTSQYSYEQYF,TGTGCCAGTAGTACCAGCCAATATTCCTACGAGCAGTACTTC,-,-,TRBJ2-7,TRBV19
CASSPLGMEGRNIQYF,TGTGCCAGCAGCCCCCTCGGGATGGAGGGGCGAAACATTCAGTACTTC,-,-,TRBJ2-4,TRBV5-5
CASRGYRGDNEQFF,TGTGCCAGTAGGGGCTACAGGGGGGACAATGAGCAGTTCTTC,TRBD1,-,TRBJ2-1,TRBV19
CASRKGSNQPQHF,TGTGCCAGTAGAAAGGGGAGCAATCAGCCCCAGCATTTT,-,-,TRBJ1-5,TRBV19
CASSLNVEGYTF,TGTGCCAGCAGTTTAAACGTGGAAGGCTACACCTTC,-,-,TRBJ1-2,TRBV12-3/TRBV12-4
CASSPQGGADTQYF,TGTGCCAGCAGCCCCCAGGGGGGCGCAGATACGCAGTATTTT,-,-,TRBJ2-3,TRBV5-6
CASSLVGPQAEQYF,TGTGCCAGCAGCTTAGTGGGACCCCAGGCCGAGCAGTACTTC,-,few,TRBJ2-7,TRBV7-9
CASSLEGYNEQFF,TGTGCCAGCAGCTTAGAGGGTTACAATGAGCAGTTCTTC,-,-,TRBJ2-1,TRBV11-2
CASSRDTGGAFTYGYTF,TGTGCCAGCAGCAGGGACACAGGGGGCGCGTTTACCTATGGCTACACCTTC,TRBD1,-,TRBJ1-2,TRBV27
CASSRRLAGTYNEQFF,TGTGCCAGCAGCCGAAGACTAGCGGGGACCTACAATGAGCAGTTCTTC,TRBD2,-,TRBJ2-1,TRBV3-1/TRBV3-2
CASSTGQGFYSNQPQHF,TGTGCCAGTAGTACGGGACAGGGCTTCTATAGCAATCAGCCCCAGCATTTT,TRBD1,-,TRBJ1-5,TRBV19
CASSARGRANYGYTF,TGTGCCAGCAGCGCCCGGGGGAGGGCTAACTATGGCTACACCTTC,-,-,TRBJ1-2,TRBV9
CASSYQKKQGPAGTGELFF,TGTGCCAGCAGCTATCAAAAGAAACAGGGCCCAGCCGGCACCGGGGAGCTGTTTTTT,-,-,TRBJ2-2,TRBV13
CASSSSVFTEAFF,TGCGCCAGCAGCTCGAGCGTTTTTACTGAAGCTTTCTTT,-,-,TRBJ1-1,TRBV5-1
CASITTGLNTGELFF,TGTGCCAGCATCACGACAGGGCTAAACACCGGGGAGCTGTTTTTT,TRBD1,-,TRBJ2-2,TRBV6-5
CASSLFDMNTEAFF,TGTGCCAGCAGCTTATTTGACATGAACACTGAAGCTTTCTTT,-,-,TRBJ1-1,TRBV5-4
CASSQFLGQGPEKLFF,TGTGCCAGCAGCCAATTTCTCGGACAGGGTCCGGAAAAACTGTTTTTT,TRBD1,-,TRBJ1-4,TRBV11-2
CASSKGGDTGELFF,TGTGCTAGCAGCAAGGGTGGGGACACCGGGGAGCTGTTTTTT,-,-,TRBJ2-2,TRBV7-7
CASSQIGSSPPLHF,TGTGCCAGCAGCCAGATTGGGTCCTCACCTCCCCTCCACTTT,-,-,TRBJ1-6,TRBV3-1/TRBV3-2
CASSLSVTNEKLFF,TGTGCCAGCAGCTTGAGCGTTACTAATGAAAAACTGTTTTTT,-,-,TRBJ1-4,TRBV5-5
CASSPVGGSGNSYNEQFF,TGTGCCAGCTCACCCGTCGGCGGTAGCGGGAACTCCTACAATGAGCAGTTCTTC,TRBD2,-,TRBJ2-1,TRBV18
CASSPVVTSYEQYF,TGTGCCAGCAGCCCGGTAGTAACCTCCTACGAGCAGTACTTC,-,-,TRBJ2-7,TRBV13
CASSMTGGLGEQYF,TGTGCCAGCAGTATGACAGGGGGCCTCGGCGAGCAGTACTTC,TRBD1,-,TRBJ2-7,TRBV6-4
CASSLGGTGFYEQYF,TGTGCCAGCAGCTTAGGGGGGACAGGGTTCTACGAGCAGTACTTC,TRBD1,once,TRBJ2-7,TRBV11-2
CASSQDGTLSVTEAFF,TGTGCCAGCAGCCAAGATGGGACTCTCTCGGTCACTGAAGCTTTCTTT,-,-,TRBJ1-1,TRBV4-2
CASSLRGGASTNEKLFF,TGCGCCAGCAGCTTGAGGGGGGGCGCTTCAACTAATGAAAAACTGTTTTTT,-,-,TRBJ1-4,TRBV5-1
CASRERVFGGYTF,TGTGCCAGCAGGGAAAGAGTGTTTGGAGGCTACACCTTC,-,-,TRBJ1-2,TRBV28
CASSTQLTGELFF,TGTGCCAGCAGCACCCAGCTAACCGGGGAGCTGTTTTTT,-,-,TRBJ2-2,TRBV28
CASGLRENTEAFF,TGTGCTAGTGGTCTTAGAGAGAACACTGAAGCTTTCTTT,-,-,TRBJ1-1,TRBV12-5
CASSVRLAGAGANVLTF,TGTGCCAGCAGCGTTAGGCTAGCGGGGGCTGGGGCCAACGTCCTGACTTTC,TRBD2,once,TRBJ2-6,TRBV9
CASSLGGRILEGYTF,TGTGCCAGCAGCTTGGGAGGACGTATCTTGGAGGGCTACACCTTC,-,-,TRBJ1-2,TRBV5-6
CASVQAKGEKLFF,TGTGCCAGCGTACAGGCCAAAGGTGAAAAACTGTTTTTT,-,-,TRBJ1-4,TRBV6-5
CASSLRYGQGNSPLHF,TGTGCCAGCAGTTTACGTTACGGACAGGGTAACTCACCCCTCCACTTT,TRBD1,-,TRBJ1-6,TRBV27
CASSPPVGGWTEAFF,TGTGCCAGCTCACCACCGGTTGGGGGGTGGACTGAAGCTTTCTTT,-,-,TRBJ1-1,TRBV18
CASSPSDSYEQYF,TGTGCCAGCAGTCCCTCGGACTCCTACGAGCAGTACTTC,-,-,TRBJ2-7,TRBV27
CASSLSQGSTTEQFF,TGTGCCAGCAGTTTATCCCAGGGCTCAACGACTGAGCAGTTCTTC,-,-,TRBJ2-1,TRBV28
CASSSGHPGRLNTEAFF,TGCGCCAGCAGCTCAGGCCACCCGGGACGGTTGAACACTGAAGCTTTCTTT,-,-,TRBJ1-1,TRBV5-1
CAIWDRENEKLFF,TGTGCCATTTGGGACAGGGAAAATGAAAAACTGTTTTTT,TRBD1,-,TRBJ1-4,TRBV28
CASSLAGSTEAFF,TGTGCCAGCAGCTTAGCAGGGAGCACTGAAGCTTTCTTT,-,-,TRBJ1-1,TRBV5-6
CATSDPGQGETQYF,TGTGCCACCAGTGACCCGGGACAGGGTGAGACCCAGTACTTC,TRBD1,-,TRBJ2-5,TRBV24-1
CASSLPGQVGDYEQFF,TGTGCCAGCAGTTTACCGGGACAGGTGGGAGACTATGAGCAGTTCTTC,TRBD1,-,TRBJ2-1,TRBV28
CASSRNRGGASPLHF,TGTGCCAGCAGTCGGAACAGGGGAGGGGCTTCACCCCTCCACTTT,TRBD1,-,TRBJ1-6,TRBV6-5
CASTHGGNTEAFF,TGTGCCAGCACCCACGGGGGGAACACTGAAGCTTTCTTT,-,-,TRBJ1-1,TRBV6-6
CASYGTGHEQYF,TGTGCCAGCTACGGGACAGGGCACGAGCAGTACTTC,TRBD1,once,TRBJ2-7,TRBV18
CASSLSPLNQPQHF,TGTGCCAGCAGCTTATCACCATTGAATCAGCCCCAGCATTTT,-,-,TRBJ1-5,TRBV11-2
CSFKQGGTEAFF,TGCAGCTTCAAGCAGGGAGGGACTGAAGCTTTCTTT,-,-,TRBJ1-1,TRBV29-1
CASSPVTGLGETQYF,TGTGCCAGCTCACCTGTTACAGGTTTGGGAGAGACCCAGTACTTC,-,-,TRBJ2-5,TRBV18
CASSFIQIRDRANTEAFF,TGTGCCAGCAGTTTCATTCAGATCCGGGACAGAGCAAACACTGAAGCTTTCTTT,TRBD1,-,TRBJ1-1,TRBV6-2/TRBV6-3
CASSQAQGASYGYTF,TGCGCCAGCAGCCAAGCCCAGGGGGCTAGCTATGGCTACACCTTC,TRBD1,-,TRBJ1-2,TRBV4-1
CASSEGQRNGYTF,TGTGCCAGCAGTGAAGGGCAGAGAAATGGCTACACCTTC,-,once,TRBJ1-2,TRBV25-1